This TCR beta chain was obtained from a study of response to subunit inactivated influenza vaccine. There are 14 residues in the CDR3. Germline V lookup: CDR1 LNHDA, CDR2 SQIVND (reference sequence). J was trimmed by 5 bases and V by 8 bases; bases with no gene match: 8. TCRdb called the RT-PCR reads again in MiXCR, with one record for every CDR3 protein. Here the sample spans 650,000 to 800,000 distinct CDR3 sequences, more than 11% being singletons. This clonotype was seen a handful of times. What it binds is unknown. Broader study findings: The study's authors posited that every seasonal influenza vaccination enlists few new T cells.

The sample was PBMCs from blood, taken around two weeks before vaccination. This clonotype was obtained from a man aged 50 to 59 who received an inactivated influenza vaccine. The chain couples TRBV19 to TRBJ2-5, with 10 bases fitting TRBD2. In DNA, the CDR3 is TGTGCCAGTCGCCCTAGCGGGGGAAAGGAGACCCAGTACTTC. Translating it yields CASRPSGGKETQYF.